The present T cell receptor (beta chain) was sequenced within a study of blood T cells in healthy people across ages. A sample-barcoded 5' primer and a J-beta primer mix were used in a second PCR of roughly 6 to 11 cycles. MiXCR, applied by TCRdb to the 5' RACE reads, yields one record per CDR3 protein. The table shows some 1.4 million distinct CDR3 sequences, with 42% occurring only once. The CDR3 runs 14 residues. CDR1 is MGHDK and CDR2 is SYGVNS in the germline V gene. Trimming shortened V by 4 bases and J by 2 bases, and 11 bases separated the two germline ends. The sample comprised blood. The TCR sequence derives from a young woman in good health. The chain uses TRBV25-1 and TRBJ1-2; possible D gene TRBD1, 5 bases. Here the CDR3 DNA reads TGTGCCAGCAGTGGGCACGGGGGAAACTATGGCTACACCTTC. As protein: CASSGHGGNYGYTF.